One and the same sample provided the 30 T cell receptor beta chains below, sequenced in a study of graft-versus-host responses after intestinal transplantation. These TCRs are of unknown antigen specificity. Repertoires were generated with immunoSEQ multiplex PCR, while TCRdb's copy carries only in-frame clones and drops some. There are about 36,000 clones in the sample; roughly 94% occur only once, and roughly 0.22% lies in the top ten. This specimen consisted of unstimulated CD4+ T cells sorted from spleen or lymph node cells, obtained before transplant. The receptors were gathered from a human donor who was the organ donor for an intestinal transplant.

V is TRBV21-1 and J is TRBJ1-5; the listed D gene, TRBD1, was not tested against the DNA. TRBV21-1 is a recognized pseudogene. The CDR3 is 16 amino acids. As DNA, the CDR3 is TGTGCCAGCAGCGGGGGCACAGGGGGCCGCAATCAGCCCCAGCATTTT. Residues: CASSGGTGGRNQPQHF.

The chain joins TRBV6-5 to TRBJ1-1; TRBD1 is a possible D gene (5 bases). The V gene's germline CDR1 is MNHEY and CDR2 SVGAGI. The V end was cut by 5 bases, the J end by 4 bases, with 11 bases between. The CDR3 loop spans 13 amino acids. This CDR3 reads CASSDPGRTEAFF. The CDR3 DNA reads TGTGCCAGCAGTGACCCAGGGCGCACTGAAGCTTTCTTT.

V is TRBV9 and J is TRBJ2-5; TRBD2 aligns across 7 bases. The J segment lost 5 bases and the V segment lost 0 bases, leaving 7 bases of the junction unmatched. The germline CDR1 and CDR2 sequences are SGDLS and YYNGEE. The CDR3 runs 15 residues. CDR3 residues: CASSVGNGGDETQYF. As DNA, the CDR3 is TGTGCCAGCAGCGTAGGTAATGGGGGGGACGAGACCCAGTACTTC.

The V gene is TRBV5-1, the J gene TRBJ2-1, with D perhaps TRBD1 (6 bases). CDR1 is SGHRS and CDR2 is YFSETQ in the germline V gene. V was cut by 6 bases and J by 6 bases, with 13 bases left in between. There are 13 residues in the CDR3. As DNA, the CDR3 is TGCGCCAGCACGCCCCTAGGGGGCAATGAGCAGTTCTTC. Its translation is CASTPLGGNEQFF. Full variable domain (remainder filled in from reference TRBV5-1 and TRBJ2-1): KAGVTQTPRYLIKTRGQQVTLSCSPISGHRSVSWYQQTPGQGLQFLFEYFSETQRNKGNFPGRFSGRQFSNSRSEMNVSTLELGDSALYLCASTPLGGNEQFFGPGTRLTVL.

V gene TRBV19 combines with J gene TRBJ1-5; tentatively, D is TRBD1 (5 bases). In germline, CDR1 is LNHDA, CDR2 SQIVND (reference sequence). The CDR3 runs 15 residues. V lost 0 bases and J lost 7, with 13 bases in between. The CDR3 here is CASSIEGGTGQPQHF. In nucleotides, the CDR3 is TGTGCCAGTAGTATAGAGGGGGGAACAGGACAGCCCCAGCATTTT.

The rearrangement joins TRBV30 to TRBJ2-3; 7 nucleotides agree with TRBD2. This CDR3 has 17 residues. V was pared by 3 bases and J by 3 bases, with 15 bases of the junction left unmatched. The germline V gene encodes CDR1 GTSNPN and CDR2 SVGIG (reference sequence). CDR3 DNA: TGTGCCTGGAGACTGCCCGTCGGGGGGAAAAAAACAGATACGCAGTATTTT. It translates to CAWRLPVGGKKTDTQYF.

This clone was seen once. This chain connects TRBV2 to TRBJ2-1; weak D call: TRBD2 (7 bases). V was trimmed by 2 bases and J by 0 bases, leaving 8 bases between them. CDR1 SNHLY and CDR2 FYNNEI come from the germline V gene. This CDR3 comprises 15 residues. The CDR3 reads CASSERGGSYNEQFF. The CDR3 DNA reads TGTGCCAGCAGTGAAAGGGGGGGCTCCTACAATGAGCAGTTCTTC.

The table lists this clone with a count of one. CDR3 sequence: CASSSNPGQDEKLFF. DNA for the CDR3: TGTGCCAGCAGCTCAAACCCGGGACAAGATGAAAAACTGTTTTTT. The rearrangement uses TRBV5-6 and TRBJ1-4, with D maybe TRBD1 (6 bases). V was cut by 3 bases and J by 6 bases, with 15 bases left in between. Per the germline V gene, CDR1 is SGHDT and CDR2 is YYEEEE. This CDR3 comprises 15 residues.

This clone has more than one count but fewer than ten. The gene calls are TRBV4-1 and TRBJ1-3; 10 bases agree with TRBD1. CDR3 length: 16 amino acids. J gave up 4 bases and V 4 bases, and 7 bases lay outside the gene matches. Germline loops: CDR1 MGHRA, CDR2 YSYEKL. CDR3 amino acids: CASSLDPTGGGNTIYF. In nucleotides, the CDR3 is TGCGCCAGCAGCCTCGACCCGACAGGGGGCGGAAACACCATATATTTT.

V usage is TRBV5-1 and J usage is TRBJ2-6; D is ambiguous. The CDR3 is made up of 15 amino acids. CDR1 is SGHRS and CDR2 is YFSETQ in the germline V gene. The V and J ends lost 3 bases and 0 bases respectively, with 7 bases between them. CDR3 sequence: CASSSNPSGANVLTF. CDR3 bases: TGCGCCAGCAGCTCTAACCCCTCTGGGGCCAACGTCCTGACTTTC.

V gene TRBV13 combines with J gene TRBJ2-7, with a possible D match to TRBD2 (6 bases). Germline V CDR1 and CDR2: PRHDT, FYEKMQ (reference sequence). The CDR3 is made up of 15 amino acids. The V and J ends lost 3 bases and 0 bases respectively, with 12 bases between them. The CDR3 DNA reads as TGTGCCAGCAGCTTCTGGGCGGGGAGCTCCTACGAGCAGTACTTC. As protein: CASSFWAGSSYEQYF.

The CDR3 region is CASSLVAGGGNEQFF. Here the CDR3 DNA reads TGTGCCAGCAGCTTAGTAGCGGGGGGTGGGAATGAGCAGTTCTTC. This rearrangement joins TRBV7-2 to TRBJ2-1; 10 nucleotides match TRBD2. This CDR3 has 15 residues. Germline V gene sequence: CDR1 SGHTA, CDR2 FQGNSA. V lost 1 base, J lost 7 bases, and 4 bases stayed unmatched.

The chain couples TRBV7-2 to TRBJ2-3, with D uncertain. Germline CDR1 reads SGHTA; CDR2 reads FQGNSA. The CDR3 contains 17 residues. V dropped 5 bases and J dropped 0 bases, with 18 bases sitting between them. CDR3 sequence: CASSPLLSESSTDTQYF. In nucleotides, the CDR3 is TGTGCCAGCAGCCCTCTTCTTTCCGAATCTAGCACAGATACGCAGTATTTT.

CDR3 DNA: TGCAGGACTGATATGGTTGACTATGGCTACACCTTC. Its protein product is CRTDMVDYGYTF. The chain uses TRBV29-1 and TRBJ1-2, with D unclear. This CDR3 has 12 residues. Germline values: CDR1 SQVTM, CDR2 ANQGSEA.

The V call is TRBV19, the J call TRBJ1-6; no definite D call. CDR3 length: 16 amino acids. V was trimmed by 8 bases and J by 0 bases, leaving 14 bases between them. Germline V gene data show CDR1 as LNHDA and CDR2 as SQIVND (reference sequence). DNA for the CDR3: TGTGCCAGTGCGAATATGGCCCCCTCCTATAATTCACCCCTCCACTTT. Amino acid sequence: CASANMAPSYNSPLHF.

The count of this clone is one. The sample contains more than one DNA sequence encoding this CDR3. The V and J genes are TRBV7-2 and TRBJ1-5; D is perhaps TRBD1 (5 bases). The germline CDR1 and CDR2 sequences are SGHTA and FQGNSA. The CDR3 is 14 residues long. V dropped 5 bases and J dropped 3 bases, with 11 bases sitting between them. CDR3 coding DNA: TGTGCCAGCAGCCCCGACAGTACCAATCAGCCCCAGCATTTT. Translation: CASSPDSTNQPQHF.

V usage is TRBV2 and J usage is TRBJ2-5; 8 bases align to TRBD1. Trimming cost V 5 bases and J 4 bases; bases outside gene matches: 15. The CDR3 spans 17 residues. Germline assignment: CDR1 SNHLY and CDR2 FYNNEI. As DNA, the CDR3 is TGTGCCAGCAGTCTTCCCGCAGGGGGCTTTAGTGGAGAGACCCAGTACTTC. Its protein product is CASSLPAGGFSGETQYF. Based on the CDR3 plus reference TRBV2 and TRBJ2-5, the full variable domain is EPEVTQTPSHQVTQMGQEVILRCVPISNHLYFYWYRQILGQKVEFLVSFYNNEISEKSEIFDDQFSVERPDGSNFTLKIRSTKLEDSAMYFCASSLPAGGFSGETQYFGPGTRLLVL.

The chain couples TRBV4-3 to TRBJ2-5; TRBD1 agrees at 11 bases. The germline V gene encodes CDR1 LGHNA and CDR2 YSLEER. V shed 3 bases, J shed 1 base, and the junction held 4 bases outside the gene matches. The CDR3 is 16 amino acids. The CDR3 sequence: CASSQTGTGGQETQYF. The CDR3 nucleotides read TGCGCCAGCAGCCAGACCGGGACAGGGGGCCAAGAGACCCAGTACTTC.

The chain recombines TRBV7-9 with TRBJ2-7, with 9 bases fitting TRBD2. In germline, CDR1 is SEHNR, CDR2 FQNEAQ (reference sequence). V trimming: 1 base; J trimming: 3 bases; junction bases outside the gene matches: 4. The CDR3 covers 15 residues. The CDR3 nucleotides read TGTGCCAGCAGCTTAGGTAGCGGGGGAAACTACGAGCAGTACTTC. Amino acids: CASSLGSGGNYEQYF.

This chain joins TRBV4-1 and TRBJ2-1, with a tentative D call TRBD2 (6 bases). Trimming left V 1 base short and J 6 bases short, with 7 bases between. Germline V CDR1 and CDR2: MGHRA, YSYEKL. The CDR3 totals 13 residues. The CDR3 coding sequence is TGCGCCAGCAGCCAAGTGCGGGGCAATGAGCAGTTCTTC. It specifies CASSQVRGNEQFF.

The rearrangement links TRBV11-2 to TRBJ1-4; D unclear. This CDR3 has 15 residues. Germline V CDR1 and CDR2: SGHAT, FQNNGV. The V end was cut by 2 bases, the J end by 0 bases, with 7 bases between. The CDR3 region has the DNA TGTGCCAGCAGCTTACGCGGGGCAACTAATGAAAAACTGTTTTTT. Translated, it gives CASSLRGATNEKLFF.

The V and J genes are TRBV11-2 and TRBJ2-7; TRBD1 matches at 7 bases. The ends lost 3 bases at V and 3 bases at J; junction bases unmatched: 5. The CDR3 is 14 amino acids. Germline CDR1 and CDR2: SGHAT and FQNNGV. CDR3 coding DNA: TGTGCCAGCAGCTTGGACAGGACAAGCTACGAGCAGTACTTC. It translates to CASSLDRTSYEQYF.

The chain employs TRBV5-8 and TRBJ2-6; 7 bases map to TRBD1. Germline CDR1 and CDR2: SGHTS and YDEGEE. With V trimmed by 3 bases and J by 0 bases, 6 bases remained unmatched. This CDR3 has 17 residues. CDR3 nucleotide sequence: TGTGCCAGCAGCTACTACAGGGGCCTCTCTGGGGCCAACGTCCTGACTTTC. It encodes CASSYYRGLSGANVLTF.

V usage is TRBV10-3 and J usage is TRBJ2-5, with 7 positions matching TRBD1. Trimming cost V 10 bases and J 2 bases; bases outside gene matches: 7. In germline, CDR1 is ENHRY, CDR2 SYGVKD. The CDR3 runs 13 residues. The CDR3 here is CATSRQGQETQYF. CDR3 DNA sequence: TGTGCCACCAGCCGACAGGGACAAGAGACCCAGTACTTC.

The J gene is TRBJ1-5, the V gene TRBV11-2, with a tentative D call TRBD1 (5 bases). The CDR3 is made up of 15 amino acids. Germline-derived CDR1 and CDR2 are SGHAT and FQNNGV. The V and J ends lost 4 bases and 3 bases respectively, with 13 bases between them. The CDR3 region is CASSSGRGVNQPQHF. As DNA, the CDR3 is TGTGCCAGCAGCTCCGGTCGAGGGGTCAATCAGCCCCAGCATTTT.

This clone was counted once. The J gene is TRBJ1-2, the V gene TRBV28; 9 nucleotides agree with TRBD1. Germline loops: CDR1 MDHEN, CDR2 SYDVKM. The J segment lost 4 bases and the V segment lost 6 bases, leaving 0 bases of the junction unmatched. This CDR3 is built from 12 residues. CDR3 DNA sequence: TGTGCCAGCAGGACAGGGGGCTATGGCTACACCTTC. Its protein is CASRTGGYGYTF.

The gene calls are TRBV6-1 and TRBJ1-5; D remains ambiguous. The V and J ends lost 5 bases and 2 bases respectively, with 10 bases between them. CDR3 length: 14 residues. The germline V gene encodes CDR1 MNHNS and CDR2 SASEGT. The CDR3 here is CASSPGMGNQPQHF. The DNA of the CDR3 is TGTGCCAGCAGTCCGGGAATGGGCAATCAGCCCCAGCATTTT.

The CDR3 nucleotides are TGTGCCAGCAGCTCCTCTTGGGGAAATAAGGACAATGAGCAGTTCTTC. Its translation: CASSSSWGNKDNEQFF. The chain uses TRBV11-3 and TRBJ2-1; no reliable D call. Germline loops: CDR1 SGHNT, CDR2 YENEEA. This CDR3 region has 16 residues. Trimming shortened V by 4 bases and J by 5 bases, and 18 bases separated the two germline ends.

V gene TRBV10-3 combines with J gene TRBJ1-6, with D hard to call. Trimming removed 3 bases at V and 0 bases at J, with 3 bases between. Per the germline V gene, CDR1 is ENHRY and CDR2 is SYGVKD. CDR3 length: 14 amino acids. The DNA of the CDR3 is TGTGCCATCAGTGACAGCTCCTATAATTCACCCCTCCACTTT. Protein: CAISDSSYNSPLHF.

This sequence joins TRBV2 and TRBJ2-7, with 9 bases fitting TRBD1. The CDR3 loop spans 15 amino acids. Germline V gene lookup returns CDR1 SNHLY and CDR2 FYNNEI. The ends lost 5 bases at V and 5 bases at J; junction bases unmatched: 10. The CDR3 nucleotides are TGTGCCAGCAGTATGGGACAGGGAAATAGCCACGAGCAGTACTTC. Its protein is CASSMGQGNSHEQYF.